The sequence of this TCR beta chain was determined in a study of blood T cell repertoires in COVID-19. Study overall: Spain, Italy and the United States supplied samples that represented acute and convalescent COVID-19. PBMCs, B-cell-depleted T cells, or T cells provided the cDNA or gDNA that made up the material.

Germline CDR1 ENHRY, CDR2 SYGVKD. Trimming left V 0 bases short and J 2 bases short, with 4 bases between. The CDR3 is 13 residues long. As processed by the authors: Estimation of nucleated cell counts relied on the amplification of reference gene primers. Some clones are missing from TCRdb's copy, which holds only in-frame ones; the method was immunoSEQ multiplex PCR. The V and J calls and the clone size are those of that table, but D and trimming were determined from the DNA. The sample lists approximately 52,000 clones; around 92% were seen once. The chain carries TRBV10-3 and TRBJ1-2, with unresolved D. The TCR originated in a man in his fifties or sixties with active COVID-19. The source material was peripheral blood. The CDR3 region is CAISESQNYGYTF. The CDR3 nucleotides are TGTGCCATCAGTGAGTCCCAAAACTATGGCTACACCTTC.